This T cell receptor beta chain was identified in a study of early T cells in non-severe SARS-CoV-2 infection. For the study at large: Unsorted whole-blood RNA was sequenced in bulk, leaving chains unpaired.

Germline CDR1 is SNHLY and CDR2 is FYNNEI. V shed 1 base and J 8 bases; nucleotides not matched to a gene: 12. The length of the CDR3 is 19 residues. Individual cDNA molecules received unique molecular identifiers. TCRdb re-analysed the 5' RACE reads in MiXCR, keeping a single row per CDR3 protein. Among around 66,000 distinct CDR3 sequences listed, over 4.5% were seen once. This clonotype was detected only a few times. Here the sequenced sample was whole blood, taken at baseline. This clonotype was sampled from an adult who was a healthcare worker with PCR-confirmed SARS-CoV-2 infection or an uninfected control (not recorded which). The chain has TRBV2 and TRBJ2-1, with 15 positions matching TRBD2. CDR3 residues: CASSEVPTYGTSGRYEQFF. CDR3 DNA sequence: TGTGCCAGCAGTGAAGTTCCCACCTACGGGACTAGCGGGAGGTATGAGCAGTTCTTC.